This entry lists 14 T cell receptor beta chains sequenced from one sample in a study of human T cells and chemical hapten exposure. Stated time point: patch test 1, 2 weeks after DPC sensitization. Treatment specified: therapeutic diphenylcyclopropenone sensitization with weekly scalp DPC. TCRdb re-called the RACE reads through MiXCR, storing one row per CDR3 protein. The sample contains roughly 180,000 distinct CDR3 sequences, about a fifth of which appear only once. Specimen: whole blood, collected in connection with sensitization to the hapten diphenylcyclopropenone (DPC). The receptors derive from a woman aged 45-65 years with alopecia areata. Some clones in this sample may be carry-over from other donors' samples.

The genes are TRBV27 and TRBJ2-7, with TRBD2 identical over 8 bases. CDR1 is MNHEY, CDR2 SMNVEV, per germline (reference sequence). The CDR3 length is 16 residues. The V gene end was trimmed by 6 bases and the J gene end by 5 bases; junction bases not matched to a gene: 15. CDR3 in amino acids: CASSSGTRGRIHEQYF. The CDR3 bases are TGTGCCAGCAGCTCCGGGACTAGGGGTAGGATCCACGAGCAGTACTTC.

Here the CDR3 reads CASSISGEYNEQFF. In nucleotides, the CDR3 is TGTGCCAGCAGTATAAGCGGGGAATACAATGAGCAGTTCTTC. V is TRBV12-3 or TRBV12-4 and J is TRBJ2-1, with 7 bases aligning to TRBD2. The CDR3 length is 14 residues. V dropped 5 bases and J dropped 4; count of bases not matched to a gene: 5.

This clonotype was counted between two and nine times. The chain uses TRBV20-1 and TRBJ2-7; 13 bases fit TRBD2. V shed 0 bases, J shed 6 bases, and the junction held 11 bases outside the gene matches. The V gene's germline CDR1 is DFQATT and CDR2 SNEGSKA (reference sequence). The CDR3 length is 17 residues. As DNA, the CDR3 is TGCAGTGCTAGAGATCGGACTAGCGGGAGCGCCCCAGGCGAGCAGTACTTC. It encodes CSARDRTSGSAPGEQYF.

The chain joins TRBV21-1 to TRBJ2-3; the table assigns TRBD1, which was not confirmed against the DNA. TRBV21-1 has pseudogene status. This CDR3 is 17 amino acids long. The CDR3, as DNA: TGTGCCAGCATCCCGATAAGCGAGGGGTCTAGCACAGATACGCAGTATTTT. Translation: CASIPISEGSSTDTQYF.

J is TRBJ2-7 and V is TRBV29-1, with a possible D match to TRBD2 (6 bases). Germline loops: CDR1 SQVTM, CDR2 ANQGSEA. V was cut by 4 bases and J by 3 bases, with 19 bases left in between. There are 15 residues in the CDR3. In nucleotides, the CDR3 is TGCAGCGTTGGATTGGGAGGAGGGAGCTACTACGAGCAGTACTTC. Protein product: CSVGLGGGSYYEQYF.

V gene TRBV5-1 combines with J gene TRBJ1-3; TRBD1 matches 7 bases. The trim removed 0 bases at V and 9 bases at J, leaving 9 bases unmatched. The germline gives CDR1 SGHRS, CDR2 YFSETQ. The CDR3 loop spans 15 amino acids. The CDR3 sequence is CASSLGPDRASTIYF. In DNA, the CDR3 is TGCGCCAGCAGCTTGGGCCCCGACAGGGCCAGCACCATATATTTT. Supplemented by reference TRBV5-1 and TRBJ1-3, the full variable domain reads KAGVTQTPRYLIKTRGQQVTLSCSPISGHRSVSWYQQTPGQGLQFLFEYFSETQRNKGNFPGRFSGRQFSNSRSEMNVSTLELGDSALYLCASSLGPDRASTIYFGEGSWLTVV.

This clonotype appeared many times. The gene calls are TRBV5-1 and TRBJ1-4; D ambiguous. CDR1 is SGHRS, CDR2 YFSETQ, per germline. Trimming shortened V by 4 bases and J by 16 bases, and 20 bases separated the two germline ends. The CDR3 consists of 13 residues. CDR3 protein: CASSLDGPGERFF. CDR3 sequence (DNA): TGCGCCAGCAGCCTGGACGGTCCGGGTGAAAGGTTTTTT.

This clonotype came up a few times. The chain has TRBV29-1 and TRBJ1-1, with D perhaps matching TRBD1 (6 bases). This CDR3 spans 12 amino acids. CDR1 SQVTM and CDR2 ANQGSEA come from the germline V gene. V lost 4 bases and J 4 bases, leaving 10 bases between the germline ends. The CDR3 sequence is CSVGRGSTEAFF. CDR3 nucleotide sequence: TGCAGCGTTGGCAGGGGAAGCACTGAAGCTTTCTTT.

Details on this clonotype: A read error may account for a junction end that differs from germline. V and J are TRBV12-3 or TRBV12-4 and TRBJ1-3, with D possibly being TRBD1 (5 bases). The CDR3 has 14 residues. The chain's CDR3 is CASSFGGRGNTLYF. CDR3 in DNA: TGTGCCAGCAGTTTCGGGGGTAGGGGAAACACCTTATATTTT.

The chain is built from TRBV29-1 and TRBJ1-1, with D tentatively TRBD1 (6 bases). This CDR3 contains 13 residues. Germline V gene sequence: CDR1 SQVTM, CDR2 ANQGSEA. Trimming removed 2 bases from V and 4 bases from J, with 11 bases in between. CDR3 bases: TGCAGCGTTGAAACAGGGACCTCCACTGAAGCTTTCTTT. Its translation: CSVETGTSTEAFF.

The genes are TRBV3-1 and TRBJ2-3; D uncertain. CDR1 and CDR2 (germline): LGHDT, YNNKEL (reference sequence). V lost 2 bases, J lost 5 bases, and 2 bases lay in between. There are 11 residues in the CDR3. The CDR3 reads CASSQIDTQYF. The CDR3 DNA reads TGTGCCAGCAGCCAAATAGATACGCAGTATTTT.

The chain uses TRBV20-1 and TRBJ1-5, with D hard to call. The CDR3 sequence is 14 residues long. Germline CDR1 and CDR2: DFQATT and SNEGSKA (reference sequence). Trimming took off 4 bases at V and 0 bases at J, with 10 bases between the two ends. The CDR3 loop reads CSAKAAYSNQPQHF. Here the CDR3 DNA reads TGCAGTGCTAAGGCAGCTTATAGCAATCAGCCCCAGCATTTT.

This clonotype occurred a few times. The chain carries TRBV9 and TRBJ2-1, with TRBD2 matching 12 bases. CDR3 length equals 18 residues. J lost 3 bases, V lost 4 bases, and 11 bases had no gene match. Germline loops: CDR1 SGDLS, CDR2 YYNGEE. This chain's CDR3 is CASSIQAGTSGLYNEQFF. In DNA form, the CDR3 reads TGTGCCAGCAGCATCCAGGCCGGGACTAGCGGGCTCTACAATGAGCAGTTCTTC.

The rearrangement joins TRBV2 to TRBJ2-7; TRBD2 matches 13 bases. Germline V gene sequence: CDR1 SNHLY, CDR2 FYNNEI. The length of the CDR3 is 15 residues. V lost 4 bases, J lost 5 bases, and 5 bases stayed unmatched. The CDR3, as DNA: TGTGCCAGCAGTGGAGGACTAGCGGGAGTTAACGAGCAGTACTTC. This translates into CASSGGLAGVNEQYF. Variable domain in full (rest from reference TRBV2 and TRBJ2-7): EPEVTQTPSHQVTQMGQEVILRCVPISNHLYFYWYRQILGQKVEFLVSFYNNEISEKSEIFDDQFSVERPDGSNFTLKIRSTKLEDSAMYFCASSGGLAGVNEQYFGPGTRLTVT.